This T cell receptor beta chain derives from a study of blood T cells in healthy people across ages. A J-beta primer mix and a sample-barcoded 5' primer were used in a second PCR of roughly 6 to 11 cycles. Every sample gave at least 3 million paired-end reads containing CDR3. In TCRdb, the 5' RACE reads were re-called with MiXCR into one record per CDR3 protein. The sample consists of around 2 million distinct CDR3 sequences, approximately 40% of them appearing once. V was trimmed by 5 bases and J by 4 bases, leaving 8 bases between them. The CDR3 spans 12 residues. Looked up from germline, CDR1 is SGHTA and CDR2 is FQGNSA. Broader study findings: Long-lived donors carried more naive CD4+ cells and greater diversity than aged donors.

In this sample, this clonotype turned up many times. The target antigen is unknown. In terms of origin and age, donors were healthy Caucasian individuals from Russia aged about 6 to 90. This rearrangement joins TRBV7-2 to TRBJ1-2; D is undetermined. The receptor's source is a human donor in good health. Sequenced: blood. CDR3 DNA: TGTGCCAGCAGCGTGACGGGCTATGGCTACACCTTC. It codes for CASSVTGYGYTF.